This TCR beta chain was identified during a study of Graves' ophthalmopathy and Graves' hyperthyroidism (dated by TCRdb to 2017 to 2018). Context from the whole study: A patient counted as having stable hyperthyroidism if there was no progression to ophthalmopathy within 18 months of follow-up. In total, some 130 blood samples were TCR-sequenced: fewer than 50 ophthalmopathy, around 75 hyperthyroidism and approximately 17 hyperthyroidism-to-ophthalmopathy patients. To explore V-J signatures that separate ophthalmopathy from hyperthyroidism, a discovery set of about 98 patients was enrolled, consisting of 40 to 45 with ophthalmopathy and around 57 with stable hyperthyroidism. The study used TCR beta repertoire signatures to distinguish Graves' ophthalmopathy from Graves' hyperthyroidism and to predict progression to ophthalmopathy. In roughly 6 hyperthyroidism patients, T-cell repertoires of thyroid tissue and blood were compared. After sampling, hyperthyroidism patients received methimazole starting at 30 mg daily, and ophthalmopathy patients received high-dose intravenous methylprednisolone. An independent validation cohort comprised some 19 hyperthyroidism patients and 15 to 17 patients who later progressed from hyperthyroidism to ophthalmopathy.

The full study reports these points: In cross-validation, the 13-signature model distinguished ophthalmopathy from stable hyperthyroidism with about 87% sensitivity and almost 83% specificity, and in the test set the corresponding values were about 80% and 75%. Most of the expanded thyroid clonotypes with a frequency above 0.001 were also detected in blood, and it was suggested that the thyroid immune response may be reflected by blood repertoires. In validation, the model predicted ophthalmopathy progression with about 70% sensitivity and roughly 78% specificity; eleven to twelve predicted patients were CT-confirmed with GO in a median of 6.5 months. No statistical method was used to predetermine the sample size, and group allocation was not hidden from the investigators.

TCR beta CDR3 regions were amplified from RNA transcripts for repertoire sequencing. The first round was an RT-PCR using HTBI primers with the Qiagen OneStep RT-PCR kit, and this first round was followed by a second-round multiplex PCR, then size selection and purification. Libraries were sequenced on an Illumina HiSeq2000 using paired-end 100 bp reads. Under the source paper's analysis protocol: SOAPnuke was used to process the reads, removing any read that contained adapters or uncalled bases, had a mean Phred below 15, or lacked an exact match to the constant primer or identifier. COPE v1.2.5 was used to merge high-quality paired reads. Unique nucleotide sequences were defined as clonotypes and aligned to IMGT TRB V, D and J references using MiTCR v1.1. The analysis was limited to V-J combinations with a frequency above 0.0001, which together covered over 99% of the repertoires. A TCR clonal expansion and chaos score per V-J combination was defined as the ratio of F50 clonal expansion to chaos observed in the TCRdist matrix. Features were reduced by Welch's t-statistics and random forest to 10 to 15 V-J combinations, which fed a naive Bayes classifier. The Morisita-Horn index was used to measure how similar the thyroid and blood repertoires were. The public reads were run again by TCRdb, first through fastp at Q25 and then through MiXCR, and only productive beta chains were kept. Every CDR3 protein is listed once, alongside the most common genes and DNA of its rows. The V and J calls, along with clone size, are taken from TCRdb and not from the paper's own processing. For this sample the table gives over a million distinct CDR3 sequences, of which about two fifths were detected only once. Of the sample, roughly 11% falls within the top ten clones.

Comment on this clonotype: Which antigen it targets is not known. Base qualities were left out, and no much larger clone turns up one base away.

V gives up 0 bases and J gives up 6 bases, and the segment between their germline ends measures 17 bases. The CDR3 sequence holds 16 residues, the cysteine and phenylalanine included. This entry keeps only the CDR3 DNA: 48 bases, framed from base 1. The germline V gene gives CDR1 as SNHLY and CDR2 as FYNNEI. Hyperthyroidism patients were newly diagnosed, with disease duration under 2 months, and aged 18 to 65 years. Patients with other autoimmune diseases, uncontrolled infections, pregnancy or lactation were excluded. Clinical symptoms, serum thyroxine, TRAb, thyroid ultrasound and orbital computed tomography were used for diagnosis. Total RNA was extracted with Trizol reagent and quality-checked on an Agilent 2100 Bioanalyzer.

The sequence was obtained from an adult man with Graves' hyperthyroidism. The sample comprised peripheral blood or thyroid tissue (not recorded which). Rearrangement joined TRBV2 to TRBJ2-5, with the D gene not confidently named. The DNA is as follows: TGTGCCAGCAGTGAAGCAGGTGCAGAGATACGGAAGACCCAGTACTTC. Translated, this gives CASSEAGAEIRKTQYF.